The 28 T cell receptor beta chains reported below all come from one sample, sequenced in a study of blood T cell repertoires in COVID-19. Libraries were prepared by immunoSEQ multiplex PCR; TCRdb keeps only in-frame clonotypes and omits some of them. Counted here are 200,000 to 250,000 clones, 85% to 90% occurring once; the ten biggest clones make up under 9%. Material: peripheral blood. These receptors all come from a woman aged 70-85 years with active or convalescent COVID-19.

J is TRBJ1-4 and V is TRBV5-6, with TRBD1 identical over 7 bases. The CDR3 runs to 13 residues. The germline CDR1 and CDR2 sequences are SGHDT and YYEEEE. J was trimmed by 7 bases and V by 4 bases; bases with no gene match: 4. The CDR3 DNA follows: TGTGCCAGCAGCCCGACAGGGTTTGAAAAACTGTTTTTT. Protein: CASSPTGFEKLFF.

V is TRBV19 and J is TRBJ1-5; no clear D gene. Germline CDR1 reads LNHDA; CDR2 reads SQIVND (reference sequence). V was pared by 7 bases and J by 6 bases, with 22 bases between. This CDR3 region has 16 residues. The CDR3 sequence is CASTESSQLAGQPQHF. Here the CDR3 DNA reads TGTGCCAGTACCGAGTCCTCACAATTGGCAGGTCAGCCCCAGCATTTT.

V usage is TRBV29-1 and J usage is TRBJ2-7; TRBD1 matches 7 bases. The CDR3 totals 14 residues. V gave up 5 bases and J gave up 3 bases; unmatched junction bases: 10. The germline V gene has CDR1 SQVTM and CDR2 ANQGSEA. The chain's CDR3 is CSVSSEGQSYEQYF. In DNA, the CDR3 is TGCAGCGTTTCGAGTGAGGGACAGAGCTACGAGCAGTACTTC.

The rearrangement links TRBV6-2 or TRBV6-3 to TRBJ2-5; 8 bases match TRBD1. Germline CDR1 MNHEY, CDR2 SVGEGT. The CDR3 is 13 residues long. Trimming took 5 bases from V and 7 from J; bases not matched to a gene: 6. The CDR3 coding sequence is TGTGCCAGCAGTCCCGGACAGGGAGGGACCCAGTACTTC. As protein: CASSPGQGGTQYF.

The chain couples TRBV5-1 to TRBJ2-6; D ambiguous. The CDR3 loop spans 16 amino acids. V was shortened by 0 bases and J by 0 bases, with 7 bases between the two germline ends. CDR1 and CDR2 from the germline V gene are SGHRS and YFSETQ. CDR3 region: CASSLGAFSGANVLTF. The DNA of the CDR3 is TGCGCCAGCAGCTTGGGGGCTTTCTCTGGGGCCAACGTCCTGACTTTC. The variable domain in full, completed from reference TRBV5-1 and TRBJ2-6, reads KAGVTQTPRYLIKTRGQQVTLSCSPISGHRSVSWYQQTPGQGLQFLFEYFSETQRNKGNFPGRFSGRQFSNSRSEMNVSTLELGDSALYLCASSLGAFSGANVLTFGAGSRLTVL.

This chain links TRBV7-9 with TRBJ1-4; 9 bases align to TRBD1. The CDR3 is 14 residues long. The junction had 7 bases not matched to a gene; V was cut back by 6 bases and J by 8 bases. Germline CDR1 is SEHNR and CDR2 is FQNEAQ (reference sequence). CDR3: CASRPGTGQEKLFF. Written as DNA, the CDR3 is TGTGCCAGCAGGCCCGGGACAGGGCAGGAAAAACTGTTTTTT.

The V and J genes are TRBV5-8 and TRBJ1-5, with D uncertain. Germline values: CDR1 SGHTS, CDR2 YDEGEE. V lost 4 bases and J lost 0, with 5 bases in between. The CDR3 is 13 residues long. As DNA, the CDR3 is TGTGCCAGCAGCCCTTTTAGCAATCAGCCCCAGCATTTT. Protein sequence: CASSPFSNQPQHF. Supplemented by reference TRBV5-8 and TRBJ1-5, the full variable domain reads EAGVTQSPTHLIKTRGQQATLRCSPISGHTSVYWYQQALGLGLQFLLWYDEGEERNRGNFPPRFSGRQFPNYSSELNVNALELEDSALYLCASSPFSNQPQHFGDGTRLSIL.

In its sample, this clone was seen a few times. The rearrangement joins TRBV19 to TRBJ2-7, with D possibly TRBD1 on 7 matching bases. Germline V gene lookup returns CDR1 LNHDA and CDR2 SQIVND (reference sequence). This CDR3 is 14 amino acids long. With 4 bases removed from V and 5 bases from J, the gap between germline ends came to 15 bases. The CDR3 coding sequence is TGTGCCAGTAGTACCAGGGGGGTTCGAGACGAGCAGTACTTC. Translation: CASSTRGVRDEQYF.

The J gene is TRBJ1-2, the V gene TRBV24-1; no clear D. The CDR3 runs 12 residues. Between the trimmed V and J ends, which lost 7 bases and 8 bases, there was a span of 13 bases. CDR1 KGHDR and CDR2 SFDVKD come from the germline V gene. CDR3 DNA: TGTGCCACCAGCCTTTCCGCGGGGGGCTACACCTTC. Translated: CATSLSAGGYTF.

The chain recombines TRBV12-3 or TRBV12-4 with TRBJ1-2; D gene ambiguous. V was pared by 3 bases and J by 6 bases, with 11 bases between. CDR3 length: 13 residues. The CDR3 DNA follows: TGTGCCAGCAGTTTTGTTGGCGGCGATGGCTACACCTTC. Its protein product is CASSFVGGDGYTF.

This rearrangement joins TRBV2 to TRBJ2-4; weak D call: TRBD1 (6 bases). Trimming shortened V by 7 bases and J by 1 base, and 17 bases separated the two germline ends. The CDR3 totals 16 residues. Germline CDR1 reads SNHLY; CDR2 reads FYNNEI. The CDR3 DNA reads as TGTGCCAGCACCGAGGGGGACCGTATTGCCAAAAACATTCAGTACTTC. Protein sequence: CASTEGDRIAKNIQYF.

V and J are TRBV7-2 and TRBJ2-1; 9 nucleotides line up with TRBD2. The CDR3 loop spans 15 amino acids. With V trimmed by 6 bases and J by 8 bases, 11 bases remained unmatched. Germline values: CDR1 SGHTA, CDR2 FQGNSA. CDR3 residues: CASSLASGAVDEQFF. As DNA, the CDR3 is TGTGCCAGCAGTCTCGCTAGCGGGGCCGTAGATGAGCAGTTCTTC.

This clone was detected a few times. V and J are TRBV5-1 and TRBJ1-4; 7 nucleotides agree with TRBD1. The length of the CDR3 is 15 residues. Germline values: CDR1 SGHRS, CDR2 YFSETQ. V lost 3 bases, J lost 7 bases, and 9 bases stayed unmatched. CDR3 sequence (DNA): TGCGCCAGCAGCTCCGGACAGGATATTTTTGAAAAACTGTTTTTT. It is translated as CASSSGQDIFEKLFF.

The chain joins TRBV5-4 to TRBJ1-1; the D gene is possibly TRBD1 (5 bases). V gave up 0 bases and J gave up 4 bases, with 10 bases separating them. Germline V CDR1 and CDR2: SGHNT, YYREEE (reference sequence). There are 14 residues in the CDR3. CDR3 nucleotide sequence: TGTGCCAGCAGCTTGGATTTGGGGGGCACTGAAGCTTTCTTT. Translating it yields CASSLDLGGTEAFF.

The chain combines TRBV5-6 with TRBJ1-1; weak D call: TRBD1 (5 bases). This CDR3 region has 14 residues. Trimming removed 2 bases at V and 4 bases at J, with 12 bases between. Germline V gives CDR1 SGHDT, CDR2 YYEEEE. CDR3 in amino acids: CASSLGRVFTEAFF. The CDR3 DNA follows: TGTGCCAGCAGCTTAGGCAGGGTTTTCACTGAAGCTTTCTTT.

This sequence joins TRBV2 and TRBJ1-2; the D gene is possibly TRBD1 (6 bases). Germline V gene data show CDR1 as SNHLY and CDR2 as FYNNEI. V was trimmed by 7 bases and J by 4 bases, leaving 16 bases between them. This CDR3 comprises 14 residues. The CDR3 bases are TGTGCCAGCACTTCTCTGTCAGGGGTCTATGGCTACACCTTC. Protein sequence: CASTSLSGVYGYTF.

The chain carries TRBV19 and TRBJ2-2; TRBD1 matches 7 bases. The CDR3 extends over 15 amino acids. Germline lookup yields CDR1 LNHDA and CDR2 SQIVND (reference sequence). The junction had 4 bases not matched to a gene; V was cut back by 5 bases and J by 1 base. The CDR3 DNA sequence: TGTGCCAGTAGTCGGACAGGCCTGAACACCGGGGAGCTGTTTTTT. Translated, it gives CASSRTGLNTGELFF.

The V gene is TRBV7-9, the J gene TRBJ2-3; D is unclear. The CDR3 totals 15 residues. Germline V gene lookup returns CDR1 SEHNR and CDR2 FQNEAQ (reference sequence). Trimming removed 2 bases at V and 4 bases at J, with 13 bases between. The CDR3 protein is CASSLRTLRPDTQYF. As DNA, the CDR3 is TGTGCCAGCAGCTTACGTACTCTTCGTCCAGATACGCAGTATTTT.

A few counts support this clone. This rearrangement joins TRBV4-2 to TRBJ2-2, with D hard to call. The CDR3 is 14 amino acids. In germline, CDR1 is LGHNA, CDR2 YNFKEQ. The germline V and J ends were trimmed by 5 bases and 3 bases, with 10 bases remaining between them. CDR3 protein: CASSSTQYTGELFF. Here the CDR3 DNA reads TGTGCCAGCAGCTCGACACAATACACCGGGGAGCTGTTTTTT.

The chain recombines TRBV9 with TRBJ1-6; unclear D gene. CDR1 SGDLS and CDR2 YYNGEE come from the germline V gene. V lost 5 bases to trimming and J lost 5 bases, with 5 bases between them. The CDR3 runs to 12 residues. The CDR3 sequence: CASRLDNSPLHF. The CDR3 nucleotides read TGTGCCAGCAGACTAGATAATTCACCCCTCCACTTT.

V is TRBV6-2 or TRBV6-3 and J is TRBJ1-6; the D gene is possibly TRBD1 (6 bases). The germline V gene encodes CDR1 MNHEY and CDR2 SVGEGT. The CDR3 has 16 amino acids. Trimming shortened V by 5 bases and J by 6 bases, and 17 bases separated the two germline ends. In DNA form, the CDR3 reads TGTGCCAGCAGTCCCAATTTGACAGGCCTTAATTCACCCCTCCACTTT. As protein: CASSPNLTGLNSPLHF.

The J gene is TRBJ2-3, the V gene TRBV19; D is unresolved. There are 13 residues in the CDR3. V was shortened by 2 bases and J by 6 bases, with 9 bases between the two germline ends. Germline V gives CDR1 LNHDA, CDR2 SQIVND (reference sequence). DNA of the CDR3: TGTGCCAGTAGTATAACTCCCAGGGATACGCAGTATTTT. Its translation is CASSITPRDTQYF.

The chain couples TRBV6-2 or TRBV6-3 to TRBJ2-3; no clear D gene. Germline CDR1 is MNHEY and CDR2 is SVGEGT. CDR3 length: 13 residues. V dropped 1 base and J dropped 2 bases, with 4 bases sitting between them. As DNA, the CDR3 is TGTGCCAGCAGTTACTTCTCCACAGATACGCAGTATTTT. This encodes CASSYFSTDTQYF.

The rearrangement joins TRBV14 to TRBJ2-5; a weak D match, TRBD1 (6 bases). Germline V CDR1 and CDR2: SGHDN, FVKESK. This CDR3 is 12 amino acids long. The germline V and J ends were trimmed by 3 bases and 8 bases, with 10 bases remaining between them. The CDR3 protein is CASSQGRGTQYF. The CDR3 DNA follows: TGTGCCAGCAGCCAGGGCAGGGGAACCCAGTACTTC.

The rearrangement joins TRBV3-1 (or the pseudogene TRBV3-2) to TRBJ1-2, with unresolved D. Deletions cut 1 base from V and 4 bases from J, with 16 bases between. The CDR3 sequence is 16 residues long. The germline V gene encodes CDR1 LGHDT and CDR2 YNNKEL (reference sequence). CDR3 DNA: TGTGCCAGCAGCCAAGGGAAGTTTGGGCCCGTCTATGGCTACACCTTC. Translation gives CASSQGKFGPVYGYTF.

This chain joins TRBV19 and TRBJ1-2, with TRBD1 identical over 7 bases. Germline assignment: CDR1 LNHDA and CDR2 SQIVND (reference sequence). V lost 9 bases to trimming and J lost 3 bases; unmatched junction nucleotides: 7. This CDR3 has 13 residues. The CDR3 region has the DNA TGTGCCAGCCTTCCGGGACAGTACTATGGCTACACCTTC. Translated, it gives CASLPGQYYGYTF.

The genes are TRBV10-1 and TRBJ1-1; D uncertain. Deletions cut 4 bases from V and 6 bases from J, with 12 bases between. The CDR3 sequence is 13 residues long. Per germline, CDR1 WNHNN and CDR2 SYGVQD (reference sequence). CDR3 sequence: CASSAVSGAEAFF. The DNA for the CDR3 is TGCGCCAGCAGTGCCGTTTCCGGGGCTGAAGCTTTCTTT.

The chain is built from TRBV6-5 and TRBJ1-6, with 8 bases aligning to TRBD1. Germline lookup yields CDR1 MNHEY and CDR2 SVGAGI. The CDR3 runs to 14 residues. The J segment lost 8 bases and the V segment lost 4 bases, leaving 4 bases of the junction unmatched. DNA of the CDR3: TGTGCCAGCAGTTTACAGGGGGATCATTCACCCCTCCACTTT. Translated: CASSLQGDHSPLHF.